This passage covers 3 T cell receptor beta chains from one sample sequenced in a study of OX40 agonist ivuxolimab in advanced cancers. The repertoire was sequenced with immunoSEQ multiplex PCR; TCRdb's copy has only in-frame clones and lacks some. The data show tens of thousands of clones, more than 85% seen once. Here the sequenced sample was CD4+ or CD8+ T cells sorted from blood, taken in a trial of the OX40 agonist ivuxolimab. These receptors all stem from an adult with an advanced solid tumor such as melanoma, head and neck, liver or kidney cancer.

With regard to this clone: In the same sample, other DNA sequences code for this CDR3. J is TRBJ2-3 and V is TRBV7-3; 8 bases align to TRBD2. Germline loops: CDR1 SGHTA, CDR2 FQGTGA. The CDR3 contains 15 residues. V was pared by 5 bases and J by 3 bases, with 7 bases of the junction left unmatched. Here the CDR3 reads CASSPGGGPTDTQYF. The CDR3 DNA is TGTGCCAGCAGCCCCGGGGGGGGGCCGACAGATACGCAGTATTTT.

The chain recombines TRBV10-3 with TRBJ1-5, with TRBD1 matching over 9 bases. Germline V gene lookup returns CDR1 ENHRY and CDR2 SYGVKD. The CDR3 runs 17 residues. V gave up 0 bases and J gave up 6 bases; unmatched junction bases: 9. The CDR3 bases are TGTGCCATCAGTGAGTCCCCGACAGGGGGAGAGGGTCAGCCCCAGCATTTT. This translates into CAISESPTGGEGQPQHF.

The V call is TRBV7-2, the J call TRBJ2-7, with D unresolved. Germline lookup yields CDR1 SGHTA and CDR2 FQGNSA. Trimming cost V 5 bases and J 4 bases, with 12 bases left between them. The CDR3 length is 13 residues. This chain's CDR3 is CASSHWVGYEQYF. DNA of the CDR3: TGTGCCAGCAGCCACTGGGTGGGGTACGAGCAGTACTTC.